The entry below gives a single TCR beta chain sequence along with its context. The length of the CDR3 is 12 residues. Between the trimmed V and J ends, which lost 5 bases and 4 bases, there was a span of 8 bases. Germline-derived CDR1 and CDR2 are SGHDN and FVKESK. The data belong to a study of blood T cell repertoires in COVID-19. Repertoires were generated with immunoSEQ multiplex PCR, while TCRdb's copy carries only in-frame clones and drops some. The data hold a few hundred thousand clones, with about nine tenths observed a single time. Sequenced sample: PBMCs or T cells enriched from blood (not recorded which). V gene TRBV14 combines with J gene TRBJ1-2; D is ambiguous. This clonotype originated in a woman aged 45 to 65 who had been exposed to COVID-19. DNA for the CDR3: TGTGCCAGCAGCTTCCGGGGCTATGGCTACACCTTC. Protein sequence: CASSFRGYGYTF.